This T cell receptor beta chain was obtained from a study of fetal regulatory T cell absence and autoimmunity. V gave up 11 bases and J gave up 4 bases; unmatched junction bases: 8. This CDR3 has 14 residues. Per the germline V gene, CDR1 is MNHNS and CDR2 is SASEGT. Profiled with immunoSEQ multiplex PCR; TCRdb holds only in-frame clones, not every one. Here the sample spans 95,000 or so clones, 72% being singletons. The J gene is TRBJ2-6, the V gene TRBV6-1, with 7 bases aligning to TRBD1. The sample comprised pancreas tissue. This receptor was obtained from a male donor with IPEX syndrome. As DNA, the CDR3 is TGTGCCGGAGGTACAGGGGTCGGGGCCAACGTCCTGACTTTC. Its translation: CAGGTGVGANVLTF.